The 11 T cell receptor beta chains presented below share a single source sample, sequenced in a study of EBV T-cell therapy then PD-1 blockade in nasopharyngeal carcinoma. The data were produced by immunoSEQ multiplex PCR, yet TCRdb's version contains in-frame clones alone and is incomplete. The sample yields some 20,000 clones, roughly 80% seen once. Their target antigens are unknown. The treatment: AdE1-LMPpoly-expanded autologous EBV-specific T-cell therapy followed by anti-PD-1 nivolumab. Here the sequenced sample was CD8+ T cells from blood, taken around day 35 from a patient whose treatment included autologous EBV-specific T cells and nivolumab. These receptors were taken from a man aged 35 to 55 with nasopharyngeal carcinoma.

The chain joins TRBV7-2 to TRBJ1-2; D is undetermined. The CDR3 runs 15 residues. V dropped 5 bases and J dropped 10 bases, with 23 bases sitting between them. Germline V gene lookup returns CDR1 SGHTA and CDR2 FQGNSA. For the CDR3, the DNA is TGTGCCAGCAGCCCAATTATTGGGCCAAGGGCTGACTACACCTTC. Its protein is CASSPIIGPRADYTF.

The genes are TRBV27 and TRBJ1-4; D ambiguous. Looked up from germline, CDR1 is MNHEY and CDR2 is SMNVEV (reference sequence). This CDR3 has 15 residues. Trimming removed 3 bases at V and 6 bases at J, with 14 bases between. CDR3: CASSFGVRKDEKLFF. CDR3 DNA sequence: TGTGCCAGCAGTTTCGGGGTTAGAAAGGATGAAAAACTGTTTTTT.

The chain is built from TRBV6-1 and TRBJ1-5; tentative D call: TRBD1 (6 bases). Between the trimmed V and J ends, which lost 1 base and 5 bases, there was a span of 12 bases. Germline CDR1 is MNHNS and CDR2 is SASEGT. The CDR3 covers 15 residues. CDR3: CASSEEVGGHQPQHF. CDR3 nucleotides: TGTGCCAGCAGTGAAGAGGTGGGGGGCCATCAGCCCCAGCATTTT.

This clone occurred a few times. This chain links TRBV27 with TRBJ1-6, with 8 bases identical to TRBD1. Germline assignment: CDR1 MNHEY and CDR2 SMNVEV (reference sequence). The CDR3 totals 14 residues. V dropped 2 bases and J dropped 7; count of bases not matched to a gene: 1. CDR3 DNA sequence: TGTGCCAGCAGTTTACAGGGGGCGAATTCACCCCTCCACTTT. Its translation is CASSLQGANSPLHF.

The chain is built from TRBV11-2 and TRBJ2-1, with a tentative D call TRBD2 (6 bases). The CDR3 is 15 amino acids. Germline CDR1 is SGHAT and CDR2 is FQNNGV. Trimming removed 5 bases at V and 7 bases at J, with 18 bases between. The CDR3 coding sequence is TGTGCCAGCAGCCATAATCTAGCGAGGTGGAATGAGCAGTTCTTC. Translating gives CASSHNLARWNEQFF. Combining the CDR3 with reference TRBV11-2 and TRBJ2-1 gives the whole variable domain EAGVAQSPRYKIIEKRQSVAFWCNPISGHATLYWYQQILGQGPKLLIQFQNNGVVDDSQLPKDRFSAERLKGVDSTLKIQPAKLEDSAVYLCASSHNLARWNEQFFGPGTRLTVL.

This chain connects TRBV9 to TRBJ2-3, with D unresolved. CDR1 is SGDLS and CDR2 is YYNGEE in the germline V gene. The length of the CDR3 is 15 residues. The ends were cut back, 0 bases at V and 1 base at J, with 9 bases in the middle. CDR3 nucleotides: TGTGCCAGCAGCGTAGAGCCGGACCGCACAGATACGCAGTATTTT. As protein: CASSVEPDRTDTQYF.

This clone occurred a few times. The chain couples TRBV5-4 to TRBJ2-7, with 8 bases aligning to TRBD1. The V gene's germline CDR1 is SGHNT and CDR2 YYREEE (reference sequence). V was pared by 2 bases and J by 2 bases, with 3 bases of the junction left unmatched. The CDR3 sequence is 14 residues long. CDR3 sequence: CASSFGTGPYEQYF. The DNA for the CDR3 is TGTGCCAGCAGCTTCGGGACAGGTCCCTACGAGCAGTACTTC.

This chain connects TRBV6-1 to TRBJ1-4; D is uncertain. Per the germline V gene, CDR1 is MNHNS and CDR2 is SASEGT. This CDR3 has 17 residues. V was trimmed by 2 bases and J by 0 bases, leaving 13 bases between them. CDR3 amino acids: CASSERILLATNEKLFF. CDR3 DNA sequence: TGTGCCAGCAGTGAACGGATACTATTAGCAACTAATGAAAAACTGTTTTTT.

The chain recombines TRBV6-4 with TRBJ2-1; 12 bases are shared with TRBD2. V shed 3 bases, J shed 7 bases, and the junction held 1 base outside the gene matches. Germline CDR1 and CDR2: MRHNA and SNTAGT. CDR3 length: 14 residues. The CDR3 DNA sequence: TGTGCCAGCAGTGAGACTAGCGGGGGTAATGAGCAGTTCTTC. Protein sequence: CASSETSGGNEQFF.

The chain recombines TRBV10-2 with TRBJ2-1, with D hard to call. Trimming removed 2 bases at V and 2 bases at J, with 4 bases between. The CDR3 has 13 residues. Germline V CDR1 and CDR2: WSHSY, SAAADI. For the CDR3, the DNA is TGCGCCAGCAGTGAGGTAACCTACAATGAGCAGTTCTTC. Translating gives CASSEVTYNEQFF.

This sequence joins TRBV24-1 and TRBJ2-7; tentatively, D is TRBD1 or TRBD2 (7 bases each). Germline lookup yields CDR1 KGHDR and CDR2 SFDVKD. Trimming pared 6 bases from V and 2 bases from J, leaving 19 bases between. The length of the CDR3 is 16 residues. This CDR3 reads CATSRGRGGDAYEQYF. The CDR3 DNA sequence: TGTGCCACCAGTCGCGGGAGAGGGGGCGATGCCTACGAGCAGTACTTC.